This TCR beta chain originates from a study of T cells in localized non-small cell lung cancer. General study points: Investigators sequenced only a single tumor region, leaving heterogeneity possible. Longer overall survival was seen with higher T cell density measured in blood. Uninvolved adjacent lung had more T cell clonality than any other tissue, topping tumor. Paired adjacent lung recovered a median approximately 57 of the top 100 tumor clones.

CDR3 length: 15 residues. The J segment lost 8 bases and the V segment lost 6 bases, leaving 7 bases of the junction unmatched. Germline CDR1 and CDR2: SGHTA and FQGTGA. As for this clone: Its antigen is undetermined.

Profiled with immunoSEQ multiplex PCR; TCRdb holds only in-frame clones, not every one. Of about 74,000 clones in the sample, roughly 83% were seen once. The sequenced sample was peripheral blood, obtained before any cancer treatment. The V gene is TRBV7-3, the J gene TRBJ2-1; 13 positions match TRBD2. The clonotype originates from a female donor aged 60 or older with stage I lung adenocarcinoma. This CDR3 is CASSLTSGGAYEQFF. The CDR3 coding sequence is TGTGCCAGCAGTCTTACTAGCGGGGGGGCATATGAGCAGTTCTTC.